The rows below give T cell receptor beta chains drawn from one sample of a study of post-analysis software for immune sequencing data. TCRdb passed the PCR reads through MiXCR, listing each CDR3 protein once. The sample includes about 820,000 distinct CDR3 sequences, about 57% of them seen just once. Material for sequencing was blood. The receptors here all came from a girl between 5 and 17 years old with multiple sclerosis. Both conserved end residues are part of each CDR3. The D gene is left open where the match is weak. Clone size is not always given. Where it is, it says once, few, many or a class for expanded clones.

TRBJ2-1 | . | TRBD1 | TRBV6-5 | TGTGCCAGCAGTTACACTTTGGGACAGGGGGTATACAATGAGCAGTTCTTC | CASSYTLGQGVYNEQFF
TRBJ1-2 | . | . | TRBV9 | TGTGCCAGCAGCGTGATGGGGGTTGCAATCTATGGCTACACCTTC | CASSVMGVAIYGYTF
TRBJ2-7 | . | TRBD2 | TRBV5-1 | TGCGCCAGCAGCTTGGCGCGACTAGCGGGGGTCGACGAGCAGTACTTC | CASSLARLAGVDEQYF
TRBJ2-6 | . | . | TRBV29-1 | TGCAGCGTTCAGGTCTCTGGGGCCAACGTCCTGACTTTC | CSVQVSGANVLTF
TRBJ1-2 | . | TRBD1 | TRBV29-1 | TGCAGCGTTGAACAGGGACAGTCCTATGGCTACACCTTC | CSVEQGQSYGYTF
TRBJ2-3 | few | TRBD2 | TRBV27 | TGTGCCAGCAGCGCGGGAGGGATGGGGACGCAGTATTTT | CASSAGGMGTQYF
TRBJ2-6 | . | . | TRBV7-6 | TGTGCCAGCACCCCAAACAGGGAAGGCTCTGGGGCCAACGTCCTGACTTTC | CASTPNREGSGANVLTF
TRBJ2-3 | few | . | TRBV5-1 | TGCGCCAGCAGCTTGGTATCAGGGGTCGCAGATACGCAGTATTTT | CASSLVSGVADTQYF
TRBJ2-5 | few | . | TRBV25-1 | TGTGCCAGCAGTGGGGGTGTGACCCAGTACTTC | CASSGGVTQYF
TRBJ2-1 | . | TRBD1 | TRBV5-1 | TGCGCCAGCAGCTTGGAGGGACAGGACTACAATGAGCAGTTCTTC | CASSLEGQDYNEQFF
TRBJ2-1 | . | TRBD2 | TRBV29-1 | TGCAGCGTTGAATGGGGGGGCAATGAGCAGTTCTTC | CSVEWGGNEQFF
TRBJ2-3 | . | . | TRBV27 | TGTGCCAGCAATTTTATAGCAGGGTTGCGCACAGATACGCAGTATTTT | CASNFIAGLRTDTQYF